The 3 T cell receptor beta chains reported below all come from one sample, sequenced in a study of identical twins. TCRdb fed the 5' RACE reads into MiXCR, producing one record per CDR3 protein. The sample carries 260,000 or so distinct CDR3 sequences, approximately 6.8% recorded once. These data are also associated with another study on yellow fever vaccine responses in identical twins.

Sequencing used CD8+ T cells sorted from blood. These receptors were obtained from a woman aged 18-29 years in good health.

This clonotype was counted many times. V is TRBV20-1 and J is TRBJ1-2, with TRBD1 matching over 9 bases. CDR3 length: 17 amino acids. Unmatched junction bases numbered 16, after V lost 2 bases and J lost 6 bases. The germline gives CDR1 DFQATT, CDR2 SNEGSKA (reference sequence). The CDR3 loop is CSARSPGGQGAGHGYTF. CDR3 sequence (DNA): TGCAGTGCTAGATCTCCTGGGGGACAGGGAGCTGGGCATGGCTACACCTTC.

This chain links TRBV20-1 with TRBJ1-1; the D gene is possibly TRBD1 (6 bases). V lost 0 bases, J lost 6 bases, and 17 bases lay in between. Per germline, CDR1 DFQATT and CDR2 SNEGSKA (reference sequence). The CDR3 sequence is 15 residues long. The DNA for the CDR3 is TGCAGTGCTAGAGATCCCGGGGGGCCCGGGCCTGAAGCTTTCTTT. Translated, it gives CSARDPGGPGPEAFF.

This clonotype came up a few times. The rearrangement links TRBV7-9 to TRBJ2-4; 11 positions agree with TRBD2. The CDR3 totals 17 residues. The J segment lost 6 bases and the V segment lost 5 bases, leaving 12 bases of the junction unmatched. Germline V gene sequence: CDR1 SEHNR, CDR2 FQNEAQ (reference sequence). CDR3: CASSPKGSLAGGNIQYF. The CDR3 nucleotides read TGTGCCAGCAGCCCAAAGGGGTCCCTAGCGGGAGGAAACATTCAGTACTTC.